This TCR beta chain was sequenced during a study of Graves' ophthalmopathy and Graves' hyperthyroidism. Whole-study results and caveats: Blood also held most thyroid clonotypes expanded above 0.001 frequency.

Beta-chain TCR CDR3 regions were amplified from RNA transcripts. The library came from an HTBI-primed first-round RT-PCR and a second-round multiplex PCR. TCRdb reanalysed the multiplex PCR reads using MiXCR and keeps one entry per CDR3 protein. The sample holds approximately 1.2 million distinct CDR3 sequences, about 35% seen once. Aged 18 to 65, hyperthyroidism patients had been newly diagnosed, with under 2 months' duration. Additional autoimmune diseases, uncontrolled infections, pregnancy or lactation disqualified patients. Reliance was placed on clinical symptoms, serum thyroxine, TRAb, thyroid ultrasound and orbital computed tomography for diagnosis. The V and J ends lost 4 bases and 2 bases respectively, with 7 bases between them. The germline gives CDR1 KGHDR, CDR2 SFDVKD. The CDR3 contains 14 residues. This clonotype was observed at least ten times. Its antigen is not identified.

Source material: peripheral blood or thyroid tissue (not recorded which). The genes are TRBV24-1 and TRBJ2-2; D remains ambiguous. The clonotype was recovered from an adult man with Graves' hyperthyroidism. The CDR3 sequence is CATSEAGNTGELFF. The CDR3 region has the DNA TGTGCCACCAGTGAGGCTGGAAACACCGGGGAGCTGTTTTTT.